These 18 T cell receptor beta chains came from one sample sequenced in a study of cytomegalovirus exposure and HLA in healthy donors. Researchers ran the PCR with 60 Vbeta and 13 Jbeta primers. Only in-frame clones appear in the TCRdb table, and some are missing; sequencing was by immunoSEQ multiplex PCR. The table includes over 150,000 clones, 80% detected once. The source material was PBMCs. The source is a human donor in good health.

The rearrangement links TRBV19 to TRBJ2-7, with D uncertain. The CDR3 totals 14 residues. The V and J ends lost 3 bases and 2 bases respectively, with 11 bases between them. CDR1 and CDR2 from the germline V gene are LNHDA and SQIVND (reference sequence). CDR3 region: CASSISGGTYEQYF. The CDR3 nucleotides read TGTGCCAGTAGTATTTCCGGCGGTACCTACGAGCAGTACTTC. Variable domain in full (rest from reference TRBV19 and TRBJ2-7): DGGITQSPKYLFRKEGQNVTLSCEQNLNHDAMYWYRQDPGQGLRLIYYSQIVNDFQKGDIAEGYSVSREKKESFPLTVTSAQKNPTAFYLCASSISGGTYEQYFGPGTRLTVT.

The chain recombines TRBV5-4 with TRBJ1-4; 10 bases fit TRBD1. The junction had 11 bases not matched to a gene; V was cut back by 4 bases and J by 8 bases. Germline V lookup: CDR1 SGHNT, CDR2 YYREEE (reference sequence). The CDR3 covers 16 residues. The CDR3 DNA is TGTGCCAGCAGCCTCGGACAGGGGGTATTAGGGGAAAAACTGTTTTTT. Amino acid sequence: CASSLGQGVLGEKLFF.

This clone appeared a few times. This chain connects TRBV14 to TRBJ1-5; D remains ambiguous. Trimming shortened V by 9 bases and J by 4 bases, and 10 bases separated the two germline ends. CDR3 length: 12 residues. Germline loops: CDR1 SGHDN, CDR2 FVKESK. CDR3 region: CASSRGNQPQHF. The CDR3 bases are TGTGCCAGTTCGCGGGGAAATCAGCCCCAGCATTTT.

V usage is TRBV7-2 and J usage is TRBJ2-7; no clear D. The germline V gene encodes CDR1 SGHTA and CDR2 FQGNSA. Trimming stripped 4 bases from V and 3 bases from J, with 4 bases between. The length of the CDR3 is 11 residues. CDR3 nucleotide sequence: TGTGCCAGCAGCTCTAACTACGAGCAGTACTTC. This codes for CASSSNYEQYF.

The chain employs TRBV6-1 and TRBJ1-1; possibly TRBD1 for D (5 bases). Trimming took 4 bases from V and 1 from J, leaving 10 bases between them. The CDR3 totals 14 residues. Germline V gene lookup returns CDR1 MNHNS and CDR2 SASEGT. This CDR3 reads CASSGGLSNTEAFF. The CDR3 DNA is TGTGCCAGCAGTGGGGGACTTTCGAACACTGAAGCTTTCTTT.

V and J are TRBV19 and TRBJ1-1; D is possibly TRBD1 (5 bases). The length of the CDR3 is 12 residues. Germline CDR1 reads LNHDA; CDR2 reads SQIVND (reference sequence). The V gene lost 5 bases and the J gene lost 6 bases, with 10 bases spanning the gap. The CDR3 nucleotides are TGTGCCAGTAGTCCCCCGGGGGCTGAAGCTTTCTTT. Translating gives CASSPPGAEAFF.

The chain combines TRBV5-4 with TRBJ2-7; D is undetermined. The CDR3 covers 15 residues. Germline V lookup: CDR1 SGHNT, CDR2 YYREEE (reference sequence). Between the trimmed V and J ends, which lost 0 bases and 3 bases, there was a span of 13 bases. The CDR3 is CASSLGSPGLYEQYF. The CDR3 DNA reads TGTGCCAGCAGCTTGGGCTCCCCAGGTCTCTACGAGCAGTACTTC.

This clone was detected only a few times. This sequence joins TRBV5-1 and TRBJ1-1, with 7 bases identical to TRBD1. V dropped 4 bases and J dropped 4; count of bases not matched to a gene: 10. Germline-derived CDR1 and CDR2 are SGHRS and YFSETQ. The CDR3 is made up of 15 amino acids. CDR3 coding DNA: TGCGCCAGCAGCCCCCAGACAGGGCCCATCACTGAAGCTTTCTTT. It yields the protein CASSPQTGPITEAFF.

The chain recombines TRBV6-5 with TRBJ1-1; TRBD1 matches 9 bases. This CDR3 spans 15 amino acids. The J segment lost 8 bases and the V segment lost 5 bases, leaving 12 bases of the junction unmatched. Per the germline V gene, CDR1 is MNHEY and CDR2 is SVGAGI. As DNA, the CDR3 is TGTGCCAGCAGTACATCCGGGACAGGGAGCCGGGAAGCTTTCTTT. As protein: CASSTSGTGSREAFF.

This clone was counted a few times. The gene calls are TRBV27 and TRBJ2-5; 11 bases line up with TRBD1. The length of the CDR3 is 16 residues. The J segment lost 5 bases and the V segment lost 4 bases, leaving 9 bases of the junction unmatched. Germline V gene sequence: CDR1 MNHEY, CDR2 SMNVEV (reference sequence). Here the CDR3 reads CASSYWGQGVVETQYF. Here the CDR3 DNA reads TGTGCCAGCAGTTACTGGGGACAGGGGGTAGTGGAGACCCAGTACTTC.

The V and J genes are TRBV7-2 and TRBJ2-5, with 10 bases aligning to TRBD1. Germline CDR1 SGHTA, CDR2 FQGNSA. The V segment lost 0 bases and the J segment 5 bases; nucleotides outside the gene matches: 0. The CDR3 length is 14 residues. The CDR3 protein is CASSLAGQGETQYF. The CDR3, as DNA: TGTGCCAGCAGCTTAGCGGGACAGGGGGAGACCCAGTACTTC.

The chain recombines TRBV5-1 with TRBJ1-1, with D tentatively TRBD1 (6 bases). CDR3 length equals 12 residues. V was clipped by 4 bases and J by 11 bases, with 15 bases between them. CDR1 is SGHRS and CDR2 is YFSETQ in the germline V gene. For the CDR3, the DNA is TGCGCCAGCAGCGGAAACAGGGACGGGGCTTTCTTT. Translation: CASSGNRDGAFF.

The chain links TRBV11-3 to TRBJ2-3; D possibly corresponds to TRBD2 (5 bases). CDR1 and CDR2 (germline): SGHNT, YENEEA. The CDR3 loop spans 17 amino acids. Trimming cost V 5 bases and J 4 bases, with 22 bases left between them. CDR3 bases: TGTGCCAGCAGCCCCTTCGTCTCGGGGATGGTCGCAGATACGCAGTATTTT. Protein product: CASSPFVSGMVADTQYF.

This clone was seen more than once but under ten times. The CDR3 bases are TGTGCCAGCAGCTTAGTGAGGGGGTACGAGCAGTACTTC. The encoded protein is CASSLVRGYEQYF. The rearrangement joins TRBV7-2 to TRBJ2-7; possibly TRBD1 for D (6 bases). Deletions cut 1 base from V and 4 bases from J, with 8 bases between. The CDR3 spans 13 residues. Per germline, CDR1 SGHTA and CDR2 FQGNSA.

CDR3 DNA: TGTGCCAGCAGCTCCTCAGGGGTCTACGAGCAGTACTTC. Amino acid sequence: CASSSSGVYEQYF. V is TRBV13 and J is TRBJ2-5; D is possibly TRBD1 (6 bases). The DNA end favors TRBJ2-7, so the J call may be wrong. CDR3 length equals 13 residues. CDR1 PRHDT and CDR2 FYEKMQ come from the germline V gene (reference sequence).

The chain combines TRBV27 with TRBJ1-2, with 7 bases matching TRBD1. CDR1 and CDR2 from the germline V gene are MNHEY and SMNVEV (reference sequence). With 6 bases clipped from V and 4 bases from J, the junction kept 2 bases outside the gene matches. The CDR3 consists of 12 residues. In DNA, the CDR3 is TGTGCCAGCAGCGGGACAGCCTATGGCTACACCTTC. It is translated as CASSGTAYGYTF.

The rearrangement joins TRBV19 to TRBJ1-5, with TRBD1 as a possible D gene (6 bases). V was shortened by 5 bases and J by 0 bases, with 17 bases between the two germline ends. The CDR3 consists of 17 residues. Germline V gene data show CDR1 as LNHDA and CDR2 as SQIVND (reference sequence). For the CDR3, the DNA is TGTGCCAGTAGTGAGACAGGATCTTATTATAGCAATCAGCCCCAGCATTTT. Translating it yields CASSETGSYYSNQPQHF.

CDR3 bases: TGCGCCAGCAGCCTAGGACTAGCGGGGGCGTACAATGAGCAGTTCTTC. It specifies CASSLGLAGAYNEQFF. The rearrangement links TRBV4-3 to TRBJ2-1; TRBD2 matches 13 bases. The CDR3 consists of 16 residues. Germline CDR1 reads LGHNA; CDR2 reads YSLEER. The junction had 4 bases not matched to a gene; V was cut back by 4 bases and J by 4 bases.